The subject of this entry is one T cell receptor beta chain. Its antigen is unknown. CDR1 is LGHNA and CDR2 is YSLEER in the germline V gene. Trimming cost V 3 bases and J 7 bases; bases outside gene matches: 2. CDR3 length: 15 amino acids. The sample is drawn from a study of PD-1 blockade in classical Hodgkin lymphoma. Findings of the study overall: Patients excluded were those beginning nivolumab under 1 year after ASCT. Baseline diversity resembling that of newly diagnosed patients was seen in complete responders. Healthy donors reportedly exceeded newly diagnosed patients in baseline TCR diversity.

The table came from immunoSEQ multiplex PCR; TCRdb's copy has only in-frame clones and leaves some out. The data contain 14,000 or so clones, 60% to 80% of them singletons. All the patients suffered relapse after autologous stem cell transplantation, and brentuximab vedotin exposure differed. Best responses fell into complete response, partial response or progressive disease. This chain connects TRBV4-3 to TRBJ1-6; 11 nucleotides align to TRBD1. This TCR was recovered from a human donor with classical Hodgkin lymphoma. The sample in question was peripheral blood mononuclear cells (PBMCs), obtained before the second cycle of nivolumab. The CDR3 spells CASSQGQGDNSPLHF. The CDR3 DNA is TGCGCCAGCAGCCAGGGACAGGGGGACAATTCACCCCTCCACTTT.